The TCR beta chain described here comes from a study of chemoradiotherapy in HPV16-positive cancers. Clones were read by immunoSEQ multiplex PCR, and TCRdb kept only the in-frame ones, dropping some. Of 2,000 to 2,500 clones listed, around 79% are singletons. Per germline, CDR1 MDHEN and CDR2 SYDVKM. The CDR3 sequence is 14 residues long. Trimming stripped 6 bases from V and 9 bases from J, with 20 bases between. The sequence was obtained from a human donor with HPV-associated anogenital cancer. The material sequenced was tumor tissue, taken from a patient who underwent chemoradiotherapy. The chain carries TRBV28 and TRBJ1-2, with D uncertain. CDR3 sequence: CASSPPRVTLSYTF. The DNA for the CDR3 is TGTGCCAGCAGCCCACCCCGGGTTACACTAAGCTACACCTTC.